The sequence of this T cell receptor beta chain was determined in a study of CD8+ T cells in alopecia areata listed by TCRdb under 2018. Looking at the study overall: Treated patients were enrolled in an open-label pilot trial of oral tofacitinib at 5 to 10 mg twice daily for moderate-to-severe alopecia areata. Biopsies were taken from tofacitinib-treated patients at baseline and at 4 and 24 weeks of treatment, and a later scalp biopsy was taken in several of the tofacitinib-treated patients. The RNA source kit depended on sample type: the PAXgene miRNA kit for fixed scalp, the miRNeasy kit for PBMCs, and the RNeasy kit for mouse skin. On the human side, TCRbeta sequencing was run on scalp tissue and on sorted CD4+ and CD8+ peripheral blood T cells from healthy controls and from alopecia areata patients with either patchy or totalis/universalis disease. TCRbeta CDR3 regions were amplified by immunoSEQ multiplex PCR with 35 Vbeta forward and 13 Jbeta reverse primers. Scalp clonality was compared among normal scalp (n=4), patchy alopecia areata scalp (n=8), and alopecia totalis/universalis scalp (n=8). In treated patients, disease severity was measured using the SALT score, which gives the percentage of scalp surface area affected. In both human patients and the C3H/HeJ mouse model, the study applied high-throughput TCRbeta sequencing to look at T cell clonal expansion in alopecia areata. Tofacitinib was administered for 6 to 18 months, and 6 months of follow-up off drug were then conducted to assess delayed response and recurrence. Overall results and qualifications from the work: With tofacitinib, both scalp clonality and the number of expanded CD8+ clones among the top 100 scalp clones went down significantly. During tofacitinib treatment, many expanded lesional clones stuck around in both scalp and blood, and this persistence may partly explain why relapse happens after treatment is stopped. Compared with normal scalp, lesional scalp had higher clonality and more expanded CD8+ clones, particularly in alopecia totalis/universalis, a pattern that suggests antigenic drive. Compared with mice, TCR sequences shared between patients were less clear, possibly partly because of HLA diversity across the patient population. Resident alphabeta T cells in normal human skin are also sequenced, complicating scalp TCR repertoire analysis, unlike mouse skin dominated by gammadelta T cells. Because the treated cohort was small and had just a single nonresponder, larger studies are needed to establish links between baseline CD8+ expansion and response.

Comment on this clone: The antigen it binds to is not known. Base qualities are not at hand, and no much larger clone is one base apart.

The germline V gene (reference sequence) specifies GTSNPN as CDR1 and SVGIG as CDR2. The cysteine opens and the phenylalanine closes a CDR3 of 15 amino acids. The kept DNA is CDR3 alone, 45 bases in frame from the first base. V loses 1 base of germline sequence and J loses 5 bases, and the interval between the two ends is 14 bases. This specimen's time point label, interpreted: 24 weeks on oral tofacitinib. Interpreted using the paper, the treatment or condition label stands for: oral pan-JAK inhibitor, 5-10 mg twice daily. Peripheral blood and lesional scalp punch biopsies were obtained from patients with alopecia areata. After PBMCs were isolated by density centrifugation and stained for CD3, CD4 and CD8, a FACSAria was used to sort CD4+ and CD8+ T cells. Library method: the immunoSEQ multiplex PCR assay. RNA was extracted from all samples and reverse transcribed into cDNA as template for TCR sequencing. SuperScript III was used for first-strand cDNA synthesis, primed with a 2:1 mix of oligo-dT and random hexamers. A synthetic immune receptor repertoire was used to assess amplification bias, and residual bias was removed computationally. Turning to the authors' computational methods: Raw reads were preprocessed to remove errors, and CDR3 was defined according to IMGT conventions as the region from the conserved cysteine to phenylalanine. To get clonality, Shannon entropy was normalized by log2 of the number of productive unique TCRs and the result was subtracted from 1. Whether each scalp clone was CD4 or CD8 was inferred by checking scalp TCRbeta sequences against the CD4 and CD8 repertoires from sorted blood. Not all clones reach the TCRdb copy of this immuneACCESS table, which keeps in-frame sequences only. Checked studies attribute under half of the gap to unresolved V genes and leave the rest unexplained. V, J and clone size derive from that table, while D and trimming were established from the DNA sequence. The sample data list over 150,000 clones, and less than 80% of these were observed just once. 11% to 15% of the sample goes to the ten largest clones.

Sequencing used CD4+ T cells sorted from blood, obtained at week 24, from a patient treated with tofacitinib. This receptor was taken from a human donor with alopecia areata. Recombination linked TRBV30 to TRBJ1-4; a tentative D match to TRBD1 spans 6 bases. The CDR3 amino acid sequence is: CAWSGQGSANEKLFF. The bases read TGTGCCTGGAGTGGTCAGGGGAGTGCCAATGAAAAACTGTTTTTT.